This TCR beta chain was sequenced during a study of shared clonotypes between healthy human individuals. The overall study: Those who served as donors were a couple of women and a few men between the ages of 18 and 49.

The protocol was immunoSEQ multiplex PCR, while the TCRdb copy is restricted to in-frame clones and leaves out a portion. The sample yields some 2,100,000 clones, approximately 94% seen once. Donors, healthy HIV-negative adults, lacked recent acute infections or vaccinations. Naive CD45RA+ and memory CD45RA-negative subsets were split from CD4+ cells. Whole-study results and caveats: Richness estimates generally favored naive over memory subsets.

On this clone itself: Its specificity is unknown.

The sequence derives from a man younger than 30 in good health. Input material: naive CD4+ T cells sorted from blood. The subset was: CD45RA+ positively selected.

The CDR3 sequence: CASISGPSSSGNTIYF. In nucleotides, the CDR3 is TGTGCCAGCATCTCGGGGCCTTCGAGCTCTGGAAACACCATATATTTT. The genes are TRBV5-4 and TRBJ1-3; TRBD1 might be the D (5 bases). The CDR3 covers 16 residues. V was pared by 6 bases and J by 0 bases, with 16 bases between. Germline CDR1 reads SGHNT; CDR2 reads YYREEE (reference sequence).